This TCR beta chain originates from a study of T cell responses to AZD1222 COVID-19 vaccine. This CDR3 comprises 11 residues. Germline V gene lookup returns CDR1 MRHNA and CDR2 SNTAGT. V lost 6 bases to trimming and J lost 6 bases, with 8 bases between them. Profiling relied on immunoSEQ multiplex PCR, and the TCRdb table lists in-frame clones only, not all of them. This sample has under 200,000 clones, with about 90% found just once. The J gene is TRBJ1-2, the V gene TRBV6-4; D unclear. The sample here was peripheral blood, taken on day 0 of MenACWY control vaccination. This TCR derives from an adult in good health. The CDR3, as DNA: TGTGCCAGCAGGTCAGATGATGGCTACACCTTC. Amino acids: CASRSDDGYTF.